This T cell receptor beta chain was captured in a study of cytomegalovirus exposure and HLA in healthy donors (dated by TCRdb to about 2017). Concerning the study at large: An earlier analysis of 587 of the donors reported about 260 Gb of sequence data and 95 million to 140 million unique TCR beta sequences obtained from 180 million or so T cells. Roughly 300 gigabases of sequencing data and around 85 million unique TCR sequences made up an early release that covered some 640 HLA-typed donors. Of the 300 to 500 genotyped donors, more than 75% were placed in the genetic ancestry cluster associated with self-reported Caucasian donors. The study aimed to test whether signatures of past pathogen exposure could be identified by cataloging public T cell receptors. The study used immunosequencing to profile the T cell repertoires of 666 subjects and linked those repertoires to cytomegalovirus serostatus. A separate validation cohort of over 95 different subjects was used in addition to the approximately 640-subject first cohort. The study combined high-throughput TCR immunosequencing, statistical association of individual TCRs with disease status, and machine learning to predict cytomegalovirus infection status. In a later analysis, previously published TCR beta repertoires from about 670 donors were re-analyzed and high-resolution HLA genotyping was added so that TCR occurrence patterns could be studied. Rather than using new phenotypic data, the later analysis identified candidate immune exposures from TCR beta sequences and from how often those sequences occurred across donors. An earlier analysis of some 500 of the donors applied high-throughput TCR beta sequencing to assess whether each TCR beta V gene segment acted as functional or pseudogenic. Donor age, sex, ethnicity and CMV serostatus were compiled together with the repertoire data. In a later genetic analysis, genome-wide SNP genotypes for about three fifths of the roughly 670 donors were used, and that subset was treated as a discovery cohort. All discovery cohort repertoires had been generated on a single sequencing platform. Both class I and class II loci were covered by HLA typing, at four-digit resolution. The number of typed donors differed by locus: about 620-630 for A, B, C, DRB1 and DQB1; some 540 for DQA1; 606 for DPA1; and roughly 450 for DPB1. Five DR-DQ haplotypes were handled as single units for association and clustering because linkage in the cohort was strong. Among roughly 400 genotyped donors of the cohort, an average of around 220,000 unique TCR beta nucleotide sequences was sequenced per donor, of which approximately 18% were non-productive. What the research found in general, with its limitations: The study gave a list of 150 to 200 TCR beta chains associated with cytomegalovirus. The classifier was reported to diagnose cytomegalovirus status with high specificity and sensitivity in both the original and validation cohorts. The cohort was sequenced for TCR beta chains only, and without alpha or paired-chain data the features that could be detected were limited. At a false discovery rate of 0.05, a later analysis linked 16,951 TCR beta sequences to specific HLA alleles. While some public TCRs were present in many individuals, most TCR sequences turned up only very rarely across donors. According to the authors, the approach could potentially be generalized to other disease states and immunological phenotypes. Because HLA typing was missing for some donors at each locus, association tests included only the typed subset. In vitro tests confirmed that a few of the cytomegalovirus-associated TCR beta chains recognize cytomegalovirus antigens. In a later genetic analysis, a missense DCLRE1C variant was associated with V-gene and J-gene trimming of TCR beta chains, and the association was replicated in an independent cohort. In a later analysis, several top co-occurrence clusters were reported to appear linked to parvovirus B19, influenza, CMV and Epstein-Barr virus. Compared with the roughly 670-donor mean, donors in an Asian-associated ancestry cluster had fewer N-insertions in productive TCRs, according to a later genetic analysis. Presence/absence analyses assumed roughly uniform sequencing depth across donors, an assumption that may not hold. In a later analysis, HLA-associated TCR beta chains were found to be more clonally expanded and to have lower generation probabilities than equally common non-associated chains. Most CMV-associated TCR beta chains appeared to be HLA-restricted in a later analysis, and the HLA associations seemed to be driven largely by CMV exposure. In an earlier analysis of about 550 of the donors, most TCR beta V segments were observed in productive rearrangements about 87% or about 30% of the time, broadly matching IMGT annotations. When HLA alleles, especially DR and DQ, strongly co-occurred, attributing TCR associations to individual alleles was difficult. Because counts were too low, around 17 rarely observed V segments, including chromosome 9 orphons, were left out of the earlier analysis of a few hundred of the donors. A cluster of highly shared sequence variants was judged likely to be a technical artifact of the sequencing pipeline. A further reported finding was that TCR beta sequences accurately predicted the HLA-A and HLA-B alleles for most subjects in the first cohort. A later analysis found that TCR association rates varied across HLA loci, with DRB1 alleles showing the most associated TCRs and HLA-C alleles the fewest. Correlated functional status among segregating V segments might be attributable to linkage disequilibrium, but an unknown experimental factor could not be ruled out. CMV serostatus was the only immune exposure information available for the cohort.

Libraries came from the immunoSEQ multiplex PCR assay. A mixture of 60 forward primers for TCR Vbeta segments and 13 reverse primers for TCR Jbeta segments was used in the multiplex PCR. Amplification of the CDR3 region of rearranged TCR beta genes was performed with a multiplex PCR assay on genomic DNA. Amplified TCR beta libraries were sequenced as 87-base-pair reads on the Illumina HiSeq System. Per the source publication's procedure: A later analysis counted around 72 million unique TCR beta chains across the 666 repertoires, and 9.5 million to 11 million of these chains were shared by at least two donors. Raw reads were error-corrected and collapsed into unique sequences by a nearest-neighbor algorithm in which closely related sequences were merged to remove PCR and sequencing errors. Alignment of CDR3 sequences to IMGT reference sequences was used to assign V, D and J gene segments. For a sequence to be retained, at least a six-nucleotide match to both a V gene segment and a J gene segment was required. A rearrangement was called productive if the CDR3 had no stop codons and remained in frame with V and J, and every other rearrangement was called non-productive. CDR3 was defined according to IMGT convention as the region running from the second conserved V-encoded cysteine to the conserved J-encoded phenylalanine. In an earlier analysis of around 570 of the donors, sequences lacking an unambiguous match to a single V gene segment were excluded. In an earlier analysis of several hundred of the donors, V segments were called functional above 56.7% productive rearrangements and were called segregating when the between-donor standard deviation exceeded 5%. A statistical classification framework was developed to diagnose cytomegalovirus status using the catalog of TCR beta chain sequences. A later analysis assigned V and J genes by comparing TCR nucleotide sequences with IMGT/GENE-DB human TR gene sequences. Using the TCRdist pipeline, a later analysis assigned CDR3 sequences along with most-parsimonious VDJ recombination scenarios. In a later analysis, each TCR beta chain was defined by its CDR3 amino acid sequence together with its V-gene family, and reads lacking a unique V-gene family were excluded. In a later analysis, approximately 640 highly shared, low-generation-probability nucleotide sequences were removed to address suspected cross-contamination and a sequencing artifact. In a later analysis, a clonal expansion index for each public chain was calculated from normalized within-repertoire ranks of inferred template counts. In a later analysis, generation probabilities were computed using a VDJ recombination model fitted to out-of-frame rearrangements, and the results were checked against IGoR. In a later analysis, hypergeometric tests were used to score TCR-TCR, TCR-HLA and TCR-CMV co-occurrence, with a repertoire-size bias correction applied to TCR pairs. False discovery rates were estimated in a later analysis by permuting HLA or CMV assignments 20 times. In a later analysis, co-occurring TCRs were grouped with DBSCAN, and TCRdist sequence similarity was added when clustering was performed within HLA-allele-positive subsets. Repertoires with fewer than 30,000 or more than 120,000 public chains, plus five repertoires with anomalous nucleotide sharing, were excluded from co-occurrence clustering. The immuneACCESS repertoire file appears here via TCRdb, limited to in-frame rearrangements. These files lack a portion of the clones; in checked studies, under half of the deficit traces to unresolved V genes, and the cause of the others is not known. The V and J calls and clone size come from that table; D and trimming were worked out from the DNA. The sample has 130,000 or so clones on record, around 77% of them singletons. Over 0.8% of the sample is taken by the ten largest.

The cohort was made up of approximately 670 healthy bone marrow donors. All cohort members were sampled while nominally healthy, although unrecorded immune exposures were likely present. The donor was CMV seronegative and was included in the group of several hundred seronegative cohort members. Each donor provided a peripheral blood sample, and peripheral blood mononuclear cells were used for TCR beta sequencing. The Qiagen DNeasy Blood Extraction Kit was used to extract genomic DNA from the blood cell samples. Notes on this clone: Its specific antigen is unknown. Base qualities are not at hand, and no much larger clone is one base apart.

The sequence came from a woman in her sixties or seventies in good health and CMV-seronegative. Sample: PBMCs.

This receptor carries the CDR3 CASSAGRLRETIYF. Here is the DNA: TGTGCCAGCAGTGCGGGACGCTTAAGAGAGACCATATATTTT. This sequence uses TRBV6-5 and TRBJ1-3, and perhaps TRBD1 as D gene, on 5 matching bases. Spanning cysteine to phenylalanine, the CDR3 consists of 14 amino acids. Of all the DNA, just the CDR3 is kept, 42 bases in frame from base 1. Taken from the germline V gene, the CDR1 and CDR2 loops are MNHEY and SVGAGI. Relative to germline, V is 5 bases shorter and J is 10 bases shorter, with 18 bases between their ends.